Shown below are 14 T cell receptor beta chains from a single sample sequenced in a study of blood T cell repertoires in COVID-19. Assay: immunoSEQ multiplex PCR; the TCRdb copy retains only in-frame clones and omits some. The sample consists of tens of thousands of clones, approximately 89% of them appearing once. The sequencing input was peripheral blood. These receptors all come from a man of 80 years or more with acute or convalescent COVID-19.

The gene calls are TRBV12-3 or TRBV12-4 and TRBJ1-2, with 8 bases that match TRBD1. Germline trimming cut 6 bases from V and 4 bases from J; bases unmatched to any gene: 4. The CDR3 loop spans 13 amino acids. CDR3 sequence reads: CASSDRGGYGYTF. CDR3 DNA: TGTGCCAGCAGCGACAGGGGTGGCTATGGCTACACCTTC.

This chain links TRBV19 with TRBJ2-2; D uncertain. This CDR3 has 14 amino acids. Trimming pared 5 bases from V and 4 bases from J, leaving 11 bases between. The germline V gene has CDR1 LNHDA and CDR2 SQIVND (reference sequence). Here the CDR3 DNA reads TGTGCCAGTAGTTTTTCGGTTCCCACCGGGGAGCTGTTTTTT. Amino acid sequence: CASSFSVPTGELFF.

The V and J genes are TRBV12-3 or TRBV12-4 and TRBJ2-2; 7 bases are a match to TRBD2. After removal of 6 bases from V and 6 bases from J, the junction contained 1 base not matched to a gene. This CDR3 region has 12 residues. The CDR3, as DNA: TGTGCCAGCAGCCGGGGGGCCGGGGAGCTGTTTTTT. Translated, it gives CASSRGAGELFF.

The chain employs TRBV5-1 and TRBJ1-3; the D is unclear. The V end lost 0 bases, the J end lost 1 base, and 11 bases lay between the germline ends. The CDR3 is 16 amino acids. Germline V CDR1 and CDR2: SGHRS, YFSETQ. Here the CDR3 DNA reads TGCGCCAGCAGCTTGGAATTTGAGGGATCTGGAAACACCATATATTTT. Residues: CASSLEFEGSGNTIYF. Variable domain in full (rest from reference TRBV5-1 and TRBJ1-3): KAGVTQTPRYLIKTRGQQVTLSCSPISGHRSVSWYQQTPGQGLQFLFEYFSETQRNKGNFPGRFSGRQFSNSRSEMNVSTLELGDSALYLCASSLEFEGSGNTIYFGEGSWLTVV.

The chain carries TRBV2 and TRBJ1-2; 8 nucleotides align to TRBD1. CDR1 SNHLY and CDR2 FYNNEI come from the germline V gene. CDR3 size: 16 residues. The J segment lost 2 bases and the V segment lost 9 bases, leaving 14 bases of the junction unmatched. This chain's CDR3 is CARGPGTGLKNYGYTF. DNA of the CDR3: TGTGCCAGGGGCCCCGGGACAGGACTGAAAAACTATGGCTACACCTTC. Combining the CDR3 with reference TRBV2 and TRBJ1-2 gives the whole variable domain EPEVTQTPSHQVTQMGQEVILRCVPISNHLYFYWYRQILGQKVEFLVSFYNNEISEKSEIFDDQFSVERPDGSNFTLKIRSTKLEDSAMYFCARGPGTGLKNYGYTFGSGTRLTVV.

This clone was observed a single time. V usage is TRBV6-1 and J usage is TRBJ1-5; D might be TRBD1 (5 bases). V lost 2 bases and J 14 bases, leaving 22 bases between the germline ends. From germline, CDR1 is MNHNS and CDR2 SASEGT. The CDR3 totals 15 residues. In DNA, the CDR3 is TGTGCCAGCAGTGAACTGGCCGACAGTGCCCTCGTAAAGCATTTT. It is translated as CASSELADSALVKHF.

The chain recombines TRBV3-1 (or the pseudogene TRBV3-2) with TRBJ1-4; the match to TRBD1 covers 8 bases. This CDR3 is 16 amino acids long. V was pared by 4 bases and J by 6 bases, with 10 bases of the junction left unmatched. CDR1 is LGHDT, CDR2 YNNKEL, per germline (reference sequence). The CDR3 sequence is CASSPREVTGDEKLFF. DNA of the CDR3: TGTGCCAGCAGCCCCCGCGAGGTGACAGGGGATGAAAAACTGTTTTTT.

CDR3 in DNA: TGTGCCAGCGCCGGGATATCTAGCAATCAGCCCCAGCATTTT. Residues: CASAGISSNQPQHF. The gene calls are TRBV21-1 and TRBJ1-5. TRBV21-1 counts as a pseudogene. The CDR3 contains 14 residues.

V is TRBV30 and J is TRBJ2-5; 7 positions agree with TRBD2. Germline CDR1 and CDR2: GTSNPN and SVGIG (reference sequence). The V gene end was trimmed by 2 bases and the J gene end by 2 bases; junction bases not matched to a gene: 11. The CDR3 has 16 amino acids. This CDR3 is CAWSPTPPSGQETQYF. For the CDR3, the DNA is TGTGCCTGGAGTCCCACCCCACCTAGCGGTCAAGAGACCCAGTACTTC.

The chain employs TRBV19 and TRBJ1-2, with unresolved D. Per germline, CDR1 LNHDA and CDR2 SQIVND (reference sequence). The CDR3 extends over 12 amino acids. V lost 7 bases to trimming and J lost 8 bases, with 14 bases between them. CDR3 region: CASNEGGFGYTF. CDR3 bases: TGTGCCAGTAATGAGGGAGGGTTCGGCTACACCTTC.

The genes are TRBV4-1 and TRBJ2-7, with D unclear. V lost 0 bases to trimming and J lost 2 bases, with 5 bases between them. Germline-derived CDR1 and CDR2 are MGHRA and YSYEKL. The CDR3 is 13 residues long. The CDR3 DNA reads TGCGCCAGCAGCCAAGACAGGCCCTACGAGCAGTACTTC. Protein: CASSQDRPYEQYF.

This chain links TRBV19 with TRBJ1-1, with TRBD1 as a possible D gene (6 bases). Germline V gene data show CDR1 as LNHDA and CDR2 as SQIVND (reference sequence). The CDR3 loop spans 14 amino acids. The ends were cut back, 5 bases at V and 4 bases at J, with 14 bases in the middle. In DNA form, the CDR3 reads TGTGCCAGTAGTCCACAGGGTCGGAGCACTGAAGCTTTCTTT. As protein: CASSPQGRSTEAFF.

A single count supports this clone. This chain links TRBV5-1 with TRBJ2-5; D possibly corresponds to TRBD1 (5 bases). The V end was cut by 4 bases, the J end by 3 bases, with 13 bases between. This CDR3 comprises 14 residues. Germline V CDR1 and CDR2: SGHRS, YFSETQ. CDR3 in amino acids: CASSPQGVEETQYF. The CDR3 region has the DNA TGCGCCAGCAGCCCGCAGGGTGTGGAAGAGACCCAGTACTTC.

The CDR3 DNA reads TGTGCCAGCAGGGGGACTAGCGGGAGGGCCGTCTACAATGAGCAGTTCTTC. This sequence encodes CASRGTSGRAVYNEQFF. The chain carries TRBV2 and TRBJ2-1; 16 bases fit TRBD2. V was clipped by 6 bases and J by 3 bases; unmatched bases: 5. The germline V gene has CDR1 SNHLY and CDR2 FYNNEI. This CDR3 has 17 amino acids.